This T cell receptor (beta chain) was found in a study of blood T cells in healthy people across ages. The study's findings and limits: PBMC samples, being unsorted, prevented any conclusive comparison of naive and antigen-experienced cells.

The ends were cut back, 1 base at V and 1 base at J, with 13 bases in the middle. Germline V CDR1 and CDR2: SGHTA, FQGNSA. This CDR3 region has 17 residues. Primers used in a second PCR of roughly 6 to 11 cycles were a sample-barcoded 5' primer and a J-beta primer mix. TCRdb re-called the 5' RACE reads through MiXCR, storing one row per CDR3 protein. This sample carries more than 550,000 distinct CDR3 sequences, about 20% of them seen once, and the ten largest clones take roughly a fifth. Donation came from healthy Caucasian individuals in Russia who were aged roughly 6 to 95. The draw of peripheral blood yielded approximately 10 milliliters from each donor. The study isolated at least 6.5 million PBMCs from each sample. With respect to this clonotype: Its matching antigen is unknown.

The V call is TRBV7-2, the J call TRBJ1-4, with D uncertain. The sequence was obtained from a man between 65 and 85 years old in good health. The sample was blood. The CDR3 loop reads CASSLVGGMGTNEKLFF. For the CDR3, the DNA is TGTGCCAGCAGCTTAGTAGGAGGAATGGGAACTAATGAAAAACTGTTTTTT.